Sequencing of this T cell receptor beta chain was carried out in a study of T cells in localized non-small cell lung cancer. Findings and limits, study-wide: Heterogeneity is still possible, as just one tumor region was sequenced. Prolonged overall survival went with higher T cell density in the blood.

This CDR3 contains 14 residues. Germline CDR1 reads LNHNV; CDR2 reads YYDKDF (reference sequence). The germline V and J ends were trimmed by 0 bases and 6 bases, with 10 bases remaining between them. A word on this clone: Antigen specificity is unknown.

Measured with immunoSEQ multiplex PCR; TCRdb has only the in-frame clones, and not every one. This table has over 30,000 clones, about 80% appearing once. This chain uses TRBV15 with TRBJ2-3; maybe TRBD2 (5 bases). Sequences were derived from peripheral blood, sampled before any cancer treatment. The origin of this receptor is a male donor older than 55 with stage II squamous cell lung carcinoma. CDR3 amino acids: CATSRDLKRDTQYF. CDR3 DNA sequence: TGTGCCACCAGCAGAGACCTGAAGCGGGATACGCAGTATTTT.